The 11 T cell receptor beta chains given below trace back to one sample, sequenced in a study of T cell responses to AZD1222 COVID-19 vaccine. The table came from immunoSEQ multiplex PCR; TCRdb's copy has only in-frame clones and leaves some out. The table shows 150,000 to 180,000 clones, with roughly 90% occurring only once. Sequenced here: peripheral blood, sampled on day 0 of MenACWY control vaccination. Receptors originate from an adult in good health.

The chain recombines TRBV7-9 with TRBJ1-2, with D perhaps matching TRBD1 (5 bases). This CDR3 region has 13 residues. Between the trimmed V and J ends, which lost 7 bases and 8 bases, there was a span of 17 bases. Germline V gene sequence: CDR1 SEHNR, CDR2 FQNEAQ (reference sequence). Here the CDR3 reads CASNLDTTRGYTF. CDR3 sequence (DNA): TGTGCCAGCAATCTGGACACAACGAGAGGCTACACCTTC.

This clone was detected once. The chain joins TRBV28 to TRBJ1-2, with D perhaps TRBD1 (5 bases). This CDR3 contains 14 residues. Between the trimmed V and J ends, which lost 4 bases and 5 bases, there was a span of 14 bases. Germline CDR1 is MDHEN and CDR2 is SYDVKM. CDR3 nucleotide sequence: TGTGCCAGCAGTTCCTATGGGACTGAATATGGCTACACCTTC. Protein: CASSSYGTEYGYTF.

The chain joins TRBV30 to TRBJ2-3; no reliable D call. Germline CDR1 and CDR2: GTSNPN and SVGIG (reference sequence). V was pared by 3 bases and J by 0 bases, with 10 bases between. This CDR3 has 14 residues. Here the CDR3 DNA reads TGTGCCTGGAGCGGGCCCTCTAGCACAGATACGCAGTATTTT. This translates into CAWSGPSSTDTQYF.

The V gene is TRBV12-3 or TRBV12-4, the J gene TRBJ1-2; D not certain. The V end lost 10 bases, the J end lost 2 bases, and 11 bases lay between the germline ends. This CDR3 region has 12 residues. CDR3 sequence: CATRVPNYGYTF. The CDR3 DNA sequence: TGTGCCACCAGAGTTCCGAACTATGGCTACACCTTC.

The chain employs TRBV29-1 and TRBJ1-2; TRBD1 matches 7 bases. V shed 1 base, J shed 4 bases, and the junction held 3 bases outside the gene matches. The CDR3 extends over 13 amino acids. Germline CDR1 reads SQVTM; CDR2 reads ANQGSEA. The CDR3 sequence is CSVEAGQIYGYTF. As DNA, the CDR3 is TGCAGCGTTGAAGCGGGACAGATCTATGGCTACACCTTC.

For the CDR3, the DNA is TGTGCCAGCTCTCAGGACACCACGGATGGCTACACCTTC. It encodes CASSQDTTDGYTF. The chain is built from TRBV18 and TRBJ1-2; tentative D call: TRBD1 (5 bases). Germline CDR1 reads KGHSH; CDR2 reads LQKENI. V lost 6 bases, J lost 6 bases, and 14 bases lay in between. The CDR3 contains 13 residues.

The rearrangement joins TRBV6-4 to TRBJ2-2, with 7 bases aligning to TRBD1. Germline loops: CDR1 MRHNA, CDR2 SNTAGT. There are 14 residues in the CDR3. V gave up 8 bases and J gave up 3 bases; unmatched junction bases: 6. The CDR3 here is CASRQTGDTGELFF. The CDR3 bases are TGTGCCAGCCGTCAAACAGGGGACACCGGGGAGCTGTTTTTT.

The rearrangement uses TRBV9 and TRBJ2-5; 11 nucleotides line up with TRBD2. The trim removed 4 bases at V and 4 bases at J, leaving 3 bases unmatched. This CDR3 has 14 residues. In germline, CDR1 is SGDLS, CDR2 YYNGEE. The CDR3 DNA reads as TGTGCCAGCAGCCCGACTAGCGGGACAGAGACCCAGTACTTC. Translation: CASSPTSGTETQYF. The variable domain in full, with the rest retrieved from reference TRBV9 and TRBJ2-5, is DSGVTQTPKHLITATGQRVTLRCSPRSGDLSVYWYQQSLDQGLQFLIQYYNGEERAKGNILERFSAQQFPDLHSELNLSSLELGDSALYFCASSPTSGTETQYFGPGTRLLVL.

The chain is built from TRBV20-1 and TRBJ1-5, with D maybe TRBD1 (5 bases). The V and J ends lost 3 bases and 6 bases respectively, with 15 bases between them. The CDR3 covers 14 residues. Germline-derived CDR1 and CDR2 are DFQATT and SNEGSKA (reference sequence). The DNA of the CDR3 is TGCAGTGCTAGTGGGGGGGGGTCTGGTCAGCCCCAGCATTTT. Protein product: CSASGGGSGQPQHF.

The genes are TRBV6-5 and TRBJ1-4; 7 nucleotides align to TRBD1. Germline V gene lookup returns CDR1 MNHEY and CDR2 SVGAGI. The trim removed 6 bases at V and 7 bases at J, leaving 8 bases unmatched. CDR3 length: 14 residues. CDR3 nucleotides: TGTGCCAGCAGGGCAGGGGGAGAGGGTGAAAAACTGTTTTTT. Protein: CASRAGGEGEKLFF.

There are a few counts of this clone. This chain joins TRBV19 and TRBJ1-6; the D gene is possibly TRBD1 (5 bases). Germline V gene data show CDR1 as LNHDA and CDR2 as SQIVND (reference sequence). There are 17 residues in the CDR3. V lost 7 bases and J 2 bases, leaving 18 bases between the germline ends. Here the CDR3 DNA reads TGTGCCAGTACCCCTCAACGGGGAGGGGCCTATAATTCACCCCTCCACTTT. This codes for CASTPQRGGAYNSPLHF.